The subject of this entry is one TCR beta chain. Antigen specificity is unknown. V gave up 7 bases and J gave up 1 base; unmatched junction bases: 4. The CDR3 covers 13 residues. CDR1 and CDR2 (germline): SQVTM, ANQGSEA. This entry belongs to a study of shared clonotypes between healthy human individuals. The study's findings and limits: Generation probabilities were higher for clonotypes shared across all four sorted-subset donors than for unshared ones. The sampled material consisted only of blood, and tissue repertoires are likely to differ.

Once extracted for a subset, genomic DNA was divided evenly among several immunoSEQ plates. Clones were sequenced by immunoSEQ multiplex PCR, and TCRdb holds only the in-frame ones, with some missing. In the table there are around 2.5 million clones, roughly 93% of which are singletons. This chain uses TRBV29-1 with TRBJ1-1; TRBD1 matches at 9 bases. The sequence was collected from a man between 18 and 35 years old in good health. Some clones in this sample may be carry-over from other donors' samples. The sample comprised naive CD4+ T cells from PBMCs. Subset here: CD45RA+ positively selected. DNA for the CDR3: TGCAGCGGCACGACAGGGGGGAACACTGAAGCTTTCTTT. This encodes CSGTTGGNTEAFF. Complete variable domain (other parts from reference TRBV29-1 and TRBJ1-1): SAVISQKPSRDICQRGTSLTIQCQVDSQVTMMFWYRQQPGQSLTLIATANQGSEATYESGFVIDKFPISRPNLTFSTLTVSNMSPEDSSIYLCSGTTGGNTEAFFGQGTRLTVV.